These 22 T cell receptor beta chains were all obtained from the same sample, sequenced in a study of blood T cell repertoires in COVID-19. Produced via immunoSEQ multiplex PCR; TCRdb's table is partial and in-frame only. The top ten hold roughly 3.1% of the sample, which has fewer than 200,000 clones, over 75% seen once. Sequenced sample: peripheral blood. The receptor set was obtained from a man in his 70s with acute or convalescent COVID-19.

Here the CDR3 DNA reads TGTGCCAGCAGTGAAAGAATTAGGCGGGGGGGCAACACAGATACGCAGTATTTT. Translation: CASSERIRRGGNTDTQYF. This sequence joins TRBV4-2 and TRBJ2-3; TRBD2 matches at 9 bases. Germline V gene lookup returns CDR1 LGHNA and CDR2 YNFKEQ. V shed 6 bases and J 2 bases; nucleotides not matched to a gene: 15. The CDR3 covers 18 residues.

The chain links TRBV5-1 to TRBJ2-3; 15 nucleotides match TRBD2. Trimming took 2 bases from V and 4 from J; bases not matched to a gene: 8. Germline V lookup: CDR1 SGHRS, CDR2 YFSETQ. The CDR3 is 18 amino acids. Written as DNA, the CDR3 is TGCGCCAGCAGCTTAATGGGACTAGCGGGGGGATCCGCAGATACGCAGTATTTT. This sequence encodes CASSLMGLAGGSADTQYF.

Of note for this clone: The sample holds other DNA sequences that translate to the same CDR3. The chain carries TRBV5-1 and TRBJ1-1, with D perhaps matching TRBD1 (5 bases). The V end was cut by 3 bases, the J end by 2 bases, with 8 bases between. The CDR3 contains 13 residues. The germline CDR1 and CDR2 sequences are SGHRS and YFSETQ. CDR3 amino acids: CASSSQGNTEAFF. CDR3 sequence (DNA): TGCGCCAGCAGCTCGCAGGGAAACACTGAAGCTTTCTTT.

This clone appeared a single time. This sequence joins TRBV19 and TRBJ1-6, with D maybe TRBD1 (6 bases). Germline V lookup: CDR1 LNHDA, CDR2 SQIVND (reference sequence). CDR3 length: 12 residues. The V gene lost 5 bases and the J gene lost 10 bases, with 9 bases spanning the gap. CDR3 DNA sequence: TGTGCCAGTAGTGTACAGGGATCACCCCTCCACTTT. Its translation is CASSVQGSPLHF.

The chain links TRBV2 to TRBJ2-1; TRBD2 matches 10 bases. The CDR3 sequence is 15 residues long. Trimming cost V 6 bases and J 7 bases; bases outside gene matches: 9. CDR1 is SNHLY, CDR2 FYNNEI, per germline. CDR3 DNA: TGTGCCAGCAGGCGCCTAGCGGGAGTTCGGAATGAGCAGTTCTTC. Translated, it gives CASRRLAGVRNEQFF.

This rearrangement joins TRBV9 to TRBJ2-1; 10 bases are shared with TRBD1. J was trimmed by 6 bases and V by 1 base; bases with no gene match: 7. This CDR3 is 16 amino acids long. Germline V gene data show CDR1 as SGDLS and CDR2 as YYNGEE. The CDR3 here is CASSVWDRGFVNEQFF. In DNA, the CDR3 is TGTGCCAGCAGCGTATGGGACAGGGGATTTGTCAATGAGCAGTTCTTC.

This clone was detected only once. This chain links TRBV5-1 with TRBJ2-3, with D uncertain. Between the trimmed V and J ends, which lost 5 bases and 2 bases, there was a span of 12 bases. The CDR3 contains 14 residues. Germline CDR1 and CDR2: SGHRS and YFSETQ. The CDR3 DNA reads as TGCGCCAGCAGTTTGCAGCAGGACACAGATACGCAGTATTTT. This translates into CASSLQQDTDTQYF.

This chain uses TRBV4-1 with TRBJ1-4; 7 bases fit TRBD1. Germline CDR1 is MGHRA and CDR2 is YSYEKL. The CDR3 is 14 amino acids. After removal of 2 bases from V and 7 bases from J, the junction contained 4 bases not matched to a gene. CDR3 residues: CASSQTQGVEKLFF. As DNA, the CDR3 is TGCGCCAGCAGCCAAACGCAGGGGGTTGAAAAACTGTTTTTT.

The CDR3 region is CASSLSLDRDYGYTF. Here the CDR3 DNA reads TGTGCCAGCAGTTTATCCCTCGACAGGGACTATGGCTACACCTTC. This chain joins TRBV27 and TRBJ1-2, with 7 nucleotides matching TRBD1. This CDR3 has 15 residues. J gave up 3 bases and V 0 bases, and 4 bases lay outside the gene matches. Germline CDR1 reads MNHEY; CDR2 reads SMNVEV (reference sequence).

V is TRBV19 and J is TRBJ1-1; D is unclear. CDR1 and CDR2 from the germline V gene are LNHDA and SQIVND (reference sequence). V was shortened by 6 bases and J by 3 bases, with 17 bases between the two germline ends. The CDR3 is 15 amino acids. The CDR3 sequence: CASSARGYEDTEAFF. Here the CDR3 DNA reads TGTGCCAGTAGCGCTCGGGGATATGAGGACACTGAAGCTTTCTTT.

The genes are TRBV19 and TRBJ2-2; 10 bases are a match to TRBD1. The junction had 6 bases not matched to a gene; V was cut back by 4 bases and J by 4 bases. The CDR3 loop spans 16 amino acids. Germline V lookup: CDR1 LNHDA, CDR2 SQIVND (reference sequence). The CDR3 is CASSNPDRGLTGELFF. As DNA, the CDR3 is TGTGCCAGTAGTAATCCCGACAGGGGGCTCACCGGGGAGCTGTTTTTT.

The V call is TRBV10-3, the J call TRBJ1-1; TRBD1 matches at 11 bases. The ends lost 4 bases at V and 7 bases at J; junction bases unmatched: 5. CDR1 is ENHRY and CDR2 is SYGVKD in the germline V gene. This CDR3 has 14 amino acids. The CDR3 DNA reads TGTGCCATCAGTGTGGGACAGGGGGTGGGTGAAGCTTTCTTT. This gives the protein CAISVGQGVGEAFF.

The CDR3 DNA sequence: TGTGCCAGCAGGACAGCGGGGCTATCCTACGAGCAGTACTTC. This gives the protein CASRTAGLSYEQYF. The chain uses TRBV27 and TRBJ2-7; TRBD2 matches at 7 bases. CDR1 and CDR2 (germline): MNHEY, SMNVEV (reference sequence). V was clipped by 6 bases and J by 1 base; unmatched bases: 6. This CDR3 is 14 amino acids long.

This clone was seen just once. This rearrangement joins TRBV18 to TRBJ1-1; D not resolved. Germline V gene sequence: CDR1 KGHSH, CDR2 LQKENI. The V end was cut by 3 bases, the J end by 1 base, with 9 bases between. The CDR3 has 14 amino acids. CDR3 sequence reads: CASSPTTGNTEAFF. The CDR3 DNA follows: TGTGCCAGCTCACCTACCACCGGGAACACTGAAGCTTTCTTT.

V is TRBV7-9 and J is TRBJ2-2; TRBD1 matches at 7 bases. Losses at the gene ends were 6 bases for V and 6 bases for J; bases not matched to a gene: 10. Germline V gene data show CDR1 as SEHNR and CDR2 as FQNEAQ (reference sequence). The CDR3 has 15 residues. The DNA of the CDR3 is TGTGCCAGCAGTTTGGGCGACAGGGCGGCCGGGGAGCTGTTTTTT. Translating gives CASSLGDRAAGELFF.

The chain's CDR3 is CASRERTSGGKKTQYF. Written as DNA, the CDR3 is TGTGCCAGCAGGGAGAGGACTAGCGGGGGTAAGAAGACCCAGTACTTC. The chain employs TRBV2 and TRBJ2-5; TRBD2 matches 13 bases. Germline values: CDR1 SNHLY, CDR2 FYNNEI. This CDR3 has 16 amino acids. J was trimmed by 6 bases and V by 6 bases; bases with no gene match: 10.

For this clone: One end of the junction does not line up with germline, which may come from a read error. This chain uses TRBV2 with TRBJ1-2; D is perhaps TRBD1 (5 bases). In germline, CDR1 is SNHLY, CDR2 FYNNEI. The CDR3 extends over 14 amino acids. The CDR3 loop is CASKVRLGGADEDF. Here the CDR3 DNA reads TGTGCCAGCAAAGTGAGGTTGGGTGGGGCAGATGAGGACTTC.

DNA of the CDR3: TGTGCCAGCAGCTTAGTAGGGGACACTGAAGCTTTCTTT. It is translated as CASSLVGDTEAFF. This chain links TRBV11-2 with TRBJ1-1; TRBD1 is a possible D gene (5 bases). Between the trimmed V and J ends, which lost 1 base and 3 bases, there was a span of 6 bases. Germline CDR1 SGHAT, CDR2 FQNNGV. The CDR3 has 13 residues.

The table lists this clone with a few counts. The rearrangement links TRBV12-5 to TRBJ2-2; D unresolved. V was cut by 5 bases and J by 13 bases, with 17 bases left in between. CDR3 size: 13 residues. The germline CDR1 and CDR2 sequences are LGHNT and FRNRAP. The CDR3 region is CASGTSPPGGLFF. In DNA, the CDR3 is TGTGCTAGTGGTACCTCCCCCCCCGGTGGGCTGTTTTTT.

This clone was seen more than once but under ten times. The V call is TRBV6-4, the J call TRBJ1-2; the D gene is possibly TRBD1 (6 bases). Germline CDR1 and CDR2: MRHNA and SNTAGT. Deletions cut 6 bases from V and 2 bases from J, with 10 bases between. This CDR3 has 13 residues. CDR3 DNA: TGTGCCAGCAGCTCCACAGGGAACTATGGCTACACCTTC. Translated, it gives CASSSTGNYGYTF.

The chain recombines TRBV5-1 with TRBJ1-1; the D gene is possibly TRBD1 (6 bases). The CDR3 is 14 amino acids. The germline gives CDR1 SGHRS, CDR2 YFSETQ. Trimming pared 4 bases from V and 1 base from J, leaving 11 bases between. For the CDR3, the DNA is TGCGCCAGCAGCACTGGGACATCGAACACTGAAGCTTTCTTT. This translates into CASSTGTSNTEAFF.

The chain employs TRBV10-2 and TRBJ1-3; a possible D gene is TRBD1 (5 bases). There are 15 residues in the CDR3. From germline, CDR1 is WSHSY and CDR2 SAAADI. The V end lost 6 bases, the J end lost 4 bases, and 16 bases lay between the germline ends. CDR3 in amino acids: CASRETGGRGNTIYF. The CDR3 bases are TGCGCCAGCAGGGAAACGGGGGGTCGCGGAAACACCATATATTTT.